This T cell receptor beta chain appears in the sequencing data of a study of blood T cell repertoires in COVID-19. Looking at the study overall: Some COVID-19 samples were acute and others convalescent; all came from the United States, Italy and Spain. The cDNA or gDNA used as material had been derived from T cells, B-cell-depleted T cells, or PBMCs.

Trimming at V came to 4 bases and at J to 0 bases, leaving 5 bases not matched to a gene. Per the germline V gene, CDR1 is SGHRS and CDR2 is YFSETQ. The CDR3 runs 15 residues. In the authors' methods: Estimation of nucleated cell counts relied on the amplification of reference gene primers. The protocol was immunoSEQ multiplex PCR, while the TCRdb copy is restricted to in-frame clones and leaves out a portion. The D gene and trimming were derived from the DNA, and the V and J assignments and clone size from that table. The table has 70,000 or so clones, approximately 78% seen once. Sequenced: peripheral blood. The sequence derives from a human donor in a cohort sampled during active COVID-19. This chain uses TRBV5-1 with TRBJ2-7; 9 nucleotides agree with TRBD1. The CDR3 region is CASSPQTGGSYEQYF. The CDR3 DNA reads as TGCGCCAGCAGCCCCCAGACAGGGGGCTCCTACGAGCAGTACTTC.